This entry features one TCR beta chain sequence. The data derive from a study of cytotoxic CD8 clonotypes in ibrutinib-treated CLL. Germline V gene data show CDR1 as SGHRS and CDR2 as YFSETQ. Trimming removed 0 bases from V and 2 bases from J, with 8 bases in between. The CDR3 runs to 14 residues. The repertoire was sequenced with immunoSEQ multiplex PCR; TCRdb's copy has only in-frame clones and lacks some. The data contain 160,000 or so clones, roughly 84% of them singletons. The sequences come from PBMCs, collected at disease progression, from a patient treated with ibrutinib. This chain connects TRBV5-1 to TRBJ1-2, with D perhaps matching TRBD1 (6 bases). The receptor comes from a human donor with chronic lymphocytic leukemia. DNA of the CDR3: TGCGCCAGCAGCTTGGACAGGGAGAACTATGGCTACACCTTC. Protein sequence: CASSLDRENYGYTF.